This T cell receptor beta chain is from a study of TIL therapy for anti-PD-1-resistant metastatic lung cancer. Across the study: Patients had a median age of 54 years (range about 38-85).

Sequencing used immunoSEQ v3. Libraries were sequenced to 2 million to 2.5 million read pairs (survey) or 5-6 million (deep). Clones were read by immunoSEQ multiplex PCR, and TCRdb kept only the in-frame ones, dropping some. The sample has approximately 12,000 clones, approximately 59% seen once; the top ten hold 6.5% to 8%. Time point: pre-treatment sample, taken before nivolumab and TIL therapy. Pleural nodules or supraclavicular lymph nodes made up most of the excised metastases sampled. V shed 8 bases and J shed 2 bases, with 7 bases lying between them. This CDR3 spans 11 amino acids. The chain carries TRBV12-3 or TRBV12-4 and TRBJ2-7; D gene unclear. The clonotype comes from a person aged 25-85 years with non-small cell lung cancer. The source material was tumor tissue, sampled at baseline. Here the CDR3 DNA reads TGTGCCAGCGGGTTCACCTACGAGCAGTACTTC. It is translated as CASGFTYEQYF.